The entry that follows covers one TCR beta chain sequence. Its antigen is undetermined. Method: immunoSEQ multiplex PCR; TCRdb's copy keeps in-frame clones and lacks some. The data hold 200,000 or so clones, with 85% to 90% observed a single time. The germline gives CDR1 LGHDT, CDR2 YNNKEL (reference sequence). The CDR3 is made up of 14 amino acids. V was clipped by 0 bases and J by 5 bases, with 10 bases between them. The sample belongs to a study of T cell responses to AZD1222 COVID-19 vaccine. General study findings and limits: The study reported that nearly half of spike-specific TCRs target unmutated variant regions. Regions 160-218 and 743-854 held dominance among vaccine-associated CD4 TCRs, which spanned spike. There were mostly white British donors and more females than males, and clonal diversity was possibly underestimated.

The sequenced sample was peripheral blood, obtained on day 0 of MenACWY control vaccination. The chain couples TRBV3-1 (or the pseudogene TRBV3-2) to TRBJ1-1; D unresolved. The origin of this receptor is an adult in good health. The CDR3 here is CASSQDRERTEAFF. The CDR3 bases are TGTGCCAGCAGCCAAGATCGGGAGAGGACTGAAGCTTTCTTT.